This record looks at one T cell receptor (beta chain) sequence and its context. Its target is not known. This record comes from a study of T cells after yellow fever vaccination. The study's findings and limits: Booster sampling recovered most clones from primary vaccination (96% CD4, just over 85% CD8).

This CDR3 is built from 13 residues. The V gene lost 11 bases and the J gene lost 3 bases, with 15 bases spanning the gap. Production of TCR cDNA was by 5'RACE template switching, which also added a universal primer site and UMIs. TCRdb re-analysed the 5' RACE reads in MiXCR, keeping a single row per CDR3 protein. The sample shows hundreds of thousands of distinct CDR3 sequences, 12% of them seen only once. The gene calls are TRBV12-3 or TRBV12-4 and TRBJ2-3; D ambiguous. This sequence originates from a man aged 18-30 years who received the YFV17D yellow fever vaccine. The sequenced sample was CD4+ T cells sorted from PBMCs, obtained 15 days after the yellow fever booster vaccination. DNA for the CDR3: TGTGCCGGCTCAGCTAGGTTGACAGATACGCAGTATTTT. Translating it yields CAGSARLTDTQYF.